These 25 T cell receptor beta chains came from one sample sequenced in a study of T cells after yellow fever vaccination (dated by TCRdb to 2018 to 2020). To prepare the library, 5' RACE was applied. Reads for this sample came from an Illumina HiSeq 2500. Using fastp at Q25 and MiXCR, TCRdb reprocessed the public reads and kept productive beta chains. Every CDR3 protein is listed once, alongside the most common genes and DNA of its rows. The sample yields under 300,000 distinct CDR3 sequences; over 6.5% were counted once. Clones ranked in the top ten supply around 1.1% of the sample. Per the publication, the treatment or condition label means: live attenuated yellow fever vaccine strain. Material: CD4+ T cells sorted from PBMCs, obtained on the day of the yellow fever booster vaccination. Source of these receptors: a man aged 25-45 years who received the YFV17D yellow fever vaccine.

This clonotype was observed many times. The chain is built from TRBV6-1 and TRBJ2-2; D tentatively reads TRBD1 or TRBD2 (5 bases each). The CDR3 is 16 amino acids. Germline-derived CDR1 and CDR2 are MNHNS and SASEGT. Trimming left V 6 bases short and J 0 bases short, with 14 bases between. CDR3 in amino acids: CASREGQNANTGELFF. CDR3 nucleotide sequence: TGTGCCAGCAGAGAGGGGCAGAACGCGAACACCGGGGAGCTGTTTTTT.

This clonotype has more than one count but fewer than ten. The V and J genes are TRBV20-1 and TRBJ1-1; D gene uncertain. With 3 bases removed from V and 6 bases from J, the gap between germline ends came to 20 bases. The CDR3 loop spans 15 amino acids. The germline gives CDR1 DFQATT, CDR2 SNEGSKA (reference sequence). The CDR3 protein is CSARFSTGRVSEAFF. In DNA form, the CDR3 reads TGCAGTGCTAGGTTTTCGACTGGGAGAGTCTCTGAAGCTTTCTTT.

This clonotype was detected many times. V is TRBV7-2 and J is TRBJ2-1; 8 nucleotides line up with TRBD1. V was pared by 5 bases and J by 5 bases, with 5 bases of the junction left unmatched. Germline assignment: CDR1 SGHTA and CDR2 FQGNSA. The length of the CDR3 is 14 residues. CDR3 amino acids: CASSPRTGNNEQFF. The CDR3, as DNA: TGTGCCAGCAGCCCCCGGACAGGGAACAATGAGCAGTTCTTC.

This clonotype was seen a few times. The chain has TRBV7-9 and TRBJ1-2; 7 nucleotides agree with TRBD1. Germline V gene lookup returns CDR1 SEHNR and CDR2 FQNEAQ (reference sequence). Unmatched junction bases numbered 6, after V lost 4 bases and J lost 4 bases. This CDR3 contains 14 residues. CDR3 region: CASSSSDRAYGYTF. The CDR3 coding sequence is TGTGCCAGCAGCTCATCCGACAGGGCCTATGGCTACACCTTC.

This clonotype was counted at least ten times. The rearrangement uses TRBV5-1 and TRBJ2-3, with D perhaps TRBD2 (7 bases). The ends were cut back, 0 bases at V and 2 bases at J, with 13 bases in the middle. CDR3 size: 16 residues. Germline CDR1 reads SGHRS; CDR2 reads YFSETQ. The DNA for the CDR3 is TGCGCCAGCAGCTTGGTCACAGCGGGACACACAGATACGCAGTATTTT. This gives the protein CASSLVTAGHTDTQYF.

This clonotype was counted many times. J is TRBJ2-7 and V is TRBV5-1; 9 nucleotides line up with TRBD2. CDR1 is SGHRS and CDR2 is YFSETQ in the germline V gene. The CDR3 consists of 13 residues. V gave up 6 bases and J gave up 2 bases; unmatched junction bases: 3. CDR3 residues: CASIGGRAYEQYF. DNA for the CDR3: TGCGCCAGCATCGGCGGGAGGGCCTACGAGCAGTACTTC.

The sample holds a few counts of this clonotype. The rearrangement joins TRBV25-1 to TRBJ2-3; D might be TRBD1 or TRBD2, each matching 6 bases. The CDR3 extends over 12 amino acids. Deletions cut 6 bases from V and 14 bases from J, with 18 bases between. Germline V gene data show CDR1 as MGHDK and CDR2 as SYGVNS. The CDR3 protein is CASSEGGLGAYF. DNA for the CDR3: TGTGCCAGCAGCGAAGGAGGGTTGGGGGCGTATTTT.

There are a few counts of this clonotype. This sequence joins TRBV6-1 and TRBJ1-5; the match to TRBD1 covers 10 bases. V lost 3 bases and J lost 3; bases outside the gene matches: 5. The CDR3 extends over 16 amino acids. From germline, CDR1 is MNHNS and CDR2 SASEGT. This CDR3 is CASSDSGTGDNQPQHF. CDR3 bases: TGTGCCAGCAGTGATTCCGGGACAGGGGACAATCAGCCCCAGCATTTT.

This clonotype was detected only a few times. CDR3 sequence (DNA): TGTGCCAGCAGCCAGACGGGACTAGGGTCCTACGAGCAGTACTTC. Translated, it gives CASSQTGLGSYEQYF. V is TRBV7-9 and J is TRBJ2-7; 8 nucleotides line up with TRBD2. CDR1 and CDR2 (germline): SEHNR, FQNEAQ (reference sequence). The CDR3 totals 15 residues. The J segment lost 1 base and the V segment lost 5 bases, leaving 7 bases of the junction unmatched.

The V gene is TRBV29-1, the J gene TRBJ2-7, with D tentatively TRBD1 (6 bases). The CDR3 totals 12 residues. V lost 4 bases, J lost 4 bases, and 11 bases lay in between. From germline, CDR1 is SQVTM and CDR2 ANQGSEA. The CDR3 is CSVVGTSYEQYF. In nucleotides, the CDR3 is TGCAGCGTTGTAGGGACATCTTACGAGCAGTACTTC.

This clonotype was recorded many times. The CDR3 here is CASSRLAGRQSTGELFF. Written as DNA, the CDR3 is TGTGCCAGCAGCCGACTAGCGGGAAGGCAGAGCACCGGGGAGCTGTTTTTT. The chain is built from TRBV11-2 and TRBJ2-2; 11 nucleotides agree with TRBD2. Germline CDR1 reads SGHAT; CDR2 reads FQNNGV. With V trimmed by 5 bases and J by 4 bases, 9 bases remained unmatched. CDR3 size: 17 residues.

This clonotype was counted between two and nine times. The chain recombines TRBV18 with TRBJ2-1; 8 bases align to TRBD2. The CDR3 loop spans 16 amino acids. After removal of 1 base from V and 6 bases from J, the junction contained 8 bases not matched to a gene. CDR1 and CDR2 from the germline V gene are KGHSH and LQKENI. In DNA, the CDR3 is TGTGCCAGCTCACCACGGGGTAGCGGGGAGATCAATGAGCAGTTCTTC. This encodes CASSPRGSGEINEQFF.

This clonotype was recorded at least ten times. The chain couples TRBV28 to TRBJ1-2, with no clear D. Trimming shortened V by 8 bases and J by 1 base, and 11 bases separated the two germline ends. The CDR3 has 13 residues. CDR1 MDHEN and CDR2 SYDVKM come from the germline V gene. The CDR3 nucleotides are TGTGCCAGCCGTTACGGATTTAACTATGGCTACACCTTC. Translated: CASRYGFNYGYTF.

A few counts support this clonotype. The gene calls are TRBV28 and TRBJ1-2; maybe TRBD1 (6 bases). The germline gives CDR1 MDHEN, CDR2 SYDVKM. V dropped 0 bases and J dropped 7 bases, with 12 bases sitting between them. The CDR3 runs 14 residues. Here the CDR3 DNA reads TGTGCCAGCAGTTTATGGCGGGGGCGCCTTGGCTACACCTTC. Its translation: CASSLWRGRLGYTF.

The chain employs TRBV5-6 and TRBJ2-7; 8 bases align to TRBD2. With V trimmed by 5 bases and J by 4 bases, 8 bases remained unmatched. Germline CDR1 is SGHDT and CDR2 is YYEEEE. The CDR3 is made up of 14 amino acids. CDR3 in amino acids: CASRYAGGTYEQYF. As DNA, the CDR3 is TGTGCCAGCAGGTACGCGGGGGGCACTTACGAGCAGTACTTC.

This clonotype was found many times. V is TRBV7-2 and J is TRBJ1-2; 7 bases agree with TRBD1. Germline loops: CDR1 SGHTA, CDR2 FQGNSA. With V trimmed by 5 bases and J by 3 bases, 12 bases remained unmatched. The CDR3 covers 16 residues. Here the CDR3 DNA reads TGTGCCAGCAGCGATTTTAGGGGGACAGCCGACTATGGCTACACCTTC. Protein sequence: CASSDFRGTADYGYTF.

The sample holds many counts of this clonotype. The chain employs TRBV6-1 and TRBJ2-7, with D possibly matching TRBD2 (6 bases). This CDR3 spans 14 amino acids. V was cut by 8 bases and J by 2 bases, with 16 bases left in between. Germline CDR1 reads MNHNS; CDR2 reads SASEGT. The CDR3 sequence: CASGGSGVAYEQYF. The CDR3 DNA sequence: TGTGCCAGCGGGGGGTCTGGGGTTGCCTACGAGCAGTACTTC.

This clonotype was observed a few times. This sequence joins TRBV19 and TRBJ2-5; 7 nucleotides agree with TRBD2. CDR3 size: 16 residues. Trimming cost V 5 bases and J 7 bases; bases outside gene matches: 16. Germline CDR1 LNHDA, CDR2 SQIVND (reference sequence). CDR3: CASSGSREASWATQYF. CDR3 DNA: TGTGCCAGTAGTGGGTCCCGGGAGGCTAGCTGGGCGACCCAGTACTTC. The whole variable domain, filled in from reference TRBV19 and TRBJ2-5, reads DGGITQSPKYLFRKEGQNVTLSCEQNLNHDAMYWYRQDPGQGLRLIYYSQIVNDFQKGDIAEGYSVSREKKESFPLTVTSAQKNPTAFYLCASSGSREASWATQYFGPGTRLLVL.

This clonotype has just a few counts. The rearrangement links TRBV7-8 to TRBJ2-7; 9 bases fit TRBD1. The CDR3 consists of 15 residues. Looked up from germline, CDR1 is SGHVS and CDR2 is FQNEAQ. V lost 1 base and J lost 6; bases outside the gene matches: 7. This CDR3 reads CASSLDGTGTFEQYF. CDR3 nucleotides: TGTGCCAGCAGCTTAGATGGGACAGGGACCTTCGAGCAGTACTTC.

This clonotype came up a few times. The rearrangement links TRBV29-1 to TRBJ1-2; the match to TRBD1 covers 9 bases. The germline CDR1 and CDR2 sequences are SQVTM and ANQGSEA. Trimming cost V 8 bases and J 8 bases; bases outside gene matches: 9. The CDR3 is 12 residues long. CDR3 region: CSTRQGGGGYTF. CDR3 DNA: TGCAGCACCCGACAGGGGGGAGGCGGCTACACCTTC.

CDR3 region: CASSIRGDRSSYNSPLHF. As DNA, the CDR3 is TGCGCCAGCAGCATACGGGGGGACAGGAGCTCCTATAATTCACCCCTCCACTTT. The J gene is TRBJ1-6, the V gene TRBV4-1; 8 positions agree with TRBD1. The CDR3 length is 18 residues. Germline V gene lookup returns CDR1 MGHRA and CDR2 YSYEKL. With 5 bases clipped from V and 0 bases from J, the junction kept 9 bases outside the gene matches.

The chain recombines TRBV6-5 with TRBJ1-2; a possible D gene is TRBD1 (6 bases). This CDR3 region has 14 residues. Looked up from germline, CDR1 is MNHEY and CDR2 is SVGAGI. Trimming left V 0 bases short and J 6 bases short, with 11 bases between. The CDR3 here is CASSYSSRQDGYTF. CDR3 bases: TGTGCCAGCAGTTACTCATCGCGACAGGATGGCTACACCTTC.

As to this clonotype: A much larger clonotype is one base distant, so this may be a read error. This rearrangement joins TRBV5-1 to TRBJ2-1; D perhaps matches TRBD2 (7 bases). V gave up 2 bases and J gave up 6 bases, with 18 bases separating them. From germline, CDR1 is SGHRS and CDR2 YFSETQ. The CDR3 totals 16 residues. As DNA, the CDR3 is TGCGCCAGCAGCTTAAGCCCCGAGGGAGGGGGCAATGAGCAGTTCTTC. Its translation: CASSLSPEGGGNEQFF. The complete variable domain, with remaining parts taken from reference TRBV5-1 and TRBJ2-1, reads KAGVTQTPRYLIKTRGQQVTLSCSPISGHRSVSWYQQTPGQGLQFLFEYFSETQRNKGNFPGRFSGRQFSNSRSEMNVSTLELGDSALYLCASSLSPEGGGNEQFFGPGTRLTVL.

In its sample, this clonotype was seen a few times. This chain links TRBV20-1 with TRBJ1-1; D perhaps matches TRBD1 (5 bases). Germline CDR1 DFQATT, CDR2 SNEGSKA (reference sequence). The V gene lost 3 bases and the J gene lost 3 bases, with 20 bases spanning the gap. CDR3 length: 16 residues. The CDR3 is CSASDEGSTLDTEAFF. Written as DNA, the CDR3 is TGCAGTGCTAGCGACGAGGGGAGTACCTTGGACACTGAAGCTTTCTTT.

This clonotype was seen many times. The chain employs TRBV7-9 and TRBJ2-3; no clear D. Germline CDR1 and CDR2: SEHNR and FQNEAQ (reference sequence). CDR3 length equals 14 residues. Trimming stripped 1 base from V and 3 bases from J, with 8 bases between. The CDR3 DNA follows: TGTGCCAGCAGCTTAGATGCGGCGACAGATACGCAGTATTTT. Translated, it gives CASSLDAATDTQYF.